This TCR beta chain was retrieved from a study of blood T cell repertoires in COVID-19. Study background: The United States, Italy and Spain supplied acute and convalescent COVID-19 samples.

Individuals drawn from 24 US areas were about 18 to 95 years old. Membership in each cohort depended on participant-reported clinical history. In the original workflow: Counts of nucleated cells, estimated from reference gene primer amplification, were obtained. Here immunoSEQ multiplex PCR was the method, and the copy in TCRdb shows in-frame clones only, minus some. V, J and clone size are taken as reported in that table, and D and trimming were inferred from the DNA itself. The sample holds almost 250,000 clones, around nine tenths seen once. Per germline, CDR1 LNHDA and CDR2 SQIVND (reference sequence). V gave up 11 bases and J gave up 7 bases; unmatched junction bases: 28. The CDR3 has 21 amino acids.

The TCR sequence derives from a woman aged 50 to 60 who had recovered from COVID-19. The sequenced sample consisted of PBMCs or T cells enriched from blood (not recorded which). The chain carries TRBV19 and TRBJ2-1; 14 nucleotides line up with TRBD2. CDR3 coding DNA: TGTGCCCGTACTACCAGACTAGCGGGAGGGTTTAGGGGCCACGAACAAAATGAGCAGTTCTTC. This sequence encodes CARTTRLAGGFRGHEQNEQFF. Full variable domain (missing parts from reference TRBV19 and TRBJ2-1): DGGITQSPKYLFRKEGQNVTLSCEQNLNHDAMYWYRQDPGQGLRLIYYSQIVNDFQKGDIAEGYSVSREKKESFPLTVTSAQKNPTAFYLCARTTRLAGGFRGHEQNEQFFGPGTRLTVL.